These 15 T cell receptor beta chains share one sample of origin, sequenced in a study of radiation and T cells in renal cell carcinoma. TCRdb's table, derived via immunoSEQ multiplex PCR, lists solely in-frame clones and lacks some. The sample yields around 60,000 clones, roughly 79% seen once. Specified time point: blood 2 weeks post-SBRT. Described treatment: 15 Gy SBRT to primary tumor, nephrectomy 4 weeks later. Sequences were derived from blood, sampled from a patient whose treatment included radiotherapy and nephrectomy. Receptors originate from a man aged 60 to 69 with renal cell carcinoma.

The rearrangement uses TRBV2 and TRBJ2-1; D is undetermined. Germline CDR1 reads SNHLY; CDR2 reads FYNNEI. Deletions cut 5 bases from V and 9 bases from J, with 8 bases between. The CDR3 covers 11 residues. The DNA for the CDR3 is TGTGCCAGCAGTCCCTTGACTGAGCAGTTCTTC. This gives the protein CASSPLTEQFF.

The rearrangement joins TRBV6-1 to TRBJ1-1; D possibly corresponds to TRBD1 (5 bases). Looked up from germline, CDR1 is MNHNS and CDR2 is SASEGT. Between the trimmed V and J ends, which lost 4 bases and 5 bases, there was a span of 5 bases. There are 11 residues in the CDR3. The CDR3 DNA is TGTGCCAGCAGTGCAGGGACTGAAGCTTTCTTT. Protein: CASSAGTEAFF.

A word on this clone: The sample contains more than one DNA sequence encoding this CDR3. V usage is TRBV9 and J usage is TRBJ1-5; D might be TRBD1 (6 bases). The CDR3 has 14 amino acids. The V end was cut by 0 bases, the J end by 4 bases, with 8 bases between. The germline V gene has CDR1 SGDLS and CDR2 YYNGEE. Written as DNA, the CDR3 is TGTGCCAGCAGCGTAGGGGGGGCTAATCAGCCCCAGCATTTT. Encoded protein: CASSVGGANQPQHF.

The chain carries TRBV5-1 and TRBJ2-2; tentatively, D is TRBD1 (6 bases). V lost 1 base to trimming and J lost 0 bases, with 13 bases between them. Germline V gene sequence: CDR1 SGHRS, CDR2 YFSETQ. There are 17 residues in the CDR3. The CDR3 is CASSLTGLPPNTGELFF. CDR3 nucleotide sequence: TGCGCCAGCAGCTTGACAGGGCTCCCGCCGAACACCGGGGAGCTGTTTTTT.

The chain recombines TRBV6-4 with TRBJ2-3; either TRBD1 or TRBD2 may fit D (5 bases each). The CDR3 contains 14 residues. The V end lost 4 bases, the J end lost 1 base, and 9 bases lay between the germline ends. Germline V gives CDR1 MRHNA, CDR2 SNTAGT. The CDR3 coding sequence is TGTGCCAGCAGTGGAGGGGTCGGCACAGATACGCAGTATTTT. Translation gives CASSGGVGTDTQYF.

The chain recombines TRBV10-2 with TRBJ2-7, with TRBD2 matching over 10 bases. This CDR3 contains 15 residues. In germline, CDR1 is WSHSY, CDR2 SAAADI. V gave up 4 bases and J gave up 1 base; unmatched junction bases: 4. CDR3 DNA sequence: TGCGCCAGCAGTGCCCTAGCGGGGGAATCCTACGAGCAGTACTTC. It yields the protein CASSALAGESYEQYF.

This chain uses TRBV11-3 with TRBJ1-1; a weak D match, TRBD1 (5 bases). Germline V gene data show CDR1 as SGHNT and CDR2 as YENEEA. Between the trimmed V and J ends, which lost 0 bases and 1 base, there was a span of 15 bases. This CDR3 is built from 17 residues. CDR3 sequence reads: CASSLDRVGRPNTEAFF. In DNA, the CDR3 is TGTGCCAGCAGCTTAGATCGTGTGGGACGACCGAACACTGAAGCTTTCTTT.

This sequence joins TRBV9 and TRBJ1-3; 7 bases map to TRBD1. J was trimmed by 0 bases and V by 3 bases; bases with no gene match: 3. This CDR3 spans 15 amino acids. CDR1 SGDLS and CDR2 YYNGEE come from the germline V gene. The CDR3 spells CASSETGTSGNTIYF. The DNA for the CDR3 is TGTGCCAGCAGCGAGACAGGGACCTCTGGAAACACCATATATTTT.

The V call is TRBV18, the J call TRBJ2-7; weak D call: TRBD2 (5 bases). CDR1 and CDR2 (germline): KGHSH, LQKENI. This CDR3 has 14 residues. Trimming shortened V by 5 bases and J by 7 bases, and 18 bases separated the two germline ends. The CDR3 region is CASSFREGEGEQYF. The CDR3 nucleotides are TGTGCCAGCTCATTTCGAGAGGGCGAAGGGGAGCAGTACTTC.

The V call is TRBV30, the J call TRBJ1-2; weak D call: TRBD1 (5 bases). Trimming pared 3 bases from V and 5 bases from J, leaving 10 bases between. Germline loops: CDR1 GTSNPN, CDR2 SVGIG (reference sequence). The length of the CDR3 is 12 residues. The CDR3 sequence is CAWRGGSYGYTF. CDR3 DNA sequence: TGTGCCTGGAGGGGGGGTTCGTATGGCTACACCTTC. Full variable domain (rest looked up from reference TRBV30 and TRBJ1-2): SQTIHQWPATLVQPVGSPLSLECTVEGTSNPNLYWYRQAAGRGLQLLFYSVGIGQISSEVPQNLSASRPQDRQFILSSKKLLLSDSGFYLCAWRGGSYGYTFGSGTRLTVV.

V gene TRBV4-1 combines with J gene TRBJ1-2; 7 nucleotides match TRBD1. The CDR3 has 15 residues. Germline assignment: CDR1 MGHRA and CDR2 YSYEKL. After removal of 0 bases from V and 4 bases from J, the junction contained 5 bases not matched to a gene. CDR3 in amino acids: CASSQDGQGGYGYTF. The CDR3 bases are TGCGCCAGCAGCCAAGATGGTCAGGGGGGCTATGGCTACACCTTC.

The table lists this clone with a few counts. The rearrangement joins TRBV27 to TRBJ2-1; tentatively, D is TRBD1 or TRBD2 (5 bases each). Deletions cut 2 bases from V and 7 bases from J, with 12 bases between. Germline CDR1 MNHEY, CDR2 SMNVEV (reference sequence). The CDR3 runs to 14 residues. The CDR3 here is CASSLTWGLNEQFF. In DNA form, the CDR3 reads TGTGCCAGCAGTTTAACCTGGGGGTTGAATGAGCAGTTCTTC.

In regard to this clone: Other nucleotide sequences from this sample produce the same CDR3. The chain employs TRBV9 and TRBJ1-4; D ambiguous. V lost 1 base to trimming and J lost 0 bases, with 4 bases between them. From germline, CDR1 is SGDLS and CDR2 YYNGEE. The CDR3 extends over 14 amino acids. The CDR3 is CASSVTATNEKLFF. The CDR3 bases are TGTGCCAGCAGCGTAACCGCAACTAATGAAAAACTGTTTTTT.

CDR3: CASSSEMGAFF. CDR3 bases: TGTGCCAGCAGCTCTGAGATGGGAGCTTTCTTT. The V gene is TRBV7-9, the J gene TRBJ1-1, with D unclear. The CDR3 totals 11 residues. The V end was cut by 4 bases, the J end by 10 bases, with 10 bases between. Germline assignment: CDR1 SEHNR and CDR2 FQNEAQ (reference sequence). The variable domain in full, with the rest retrieved from reference TRBV7-9 and TRBJ1-1, is DTGVSQNPRHKITKRGQNVTFRCDPISEHNRLYWYRQTLGQGPEFLTYFQNEAQLEKSRLLSDRFSAERPKGSFSTLEIQRTEQGDSAMYLCASSSEMGAFFGQGTRLTVV.

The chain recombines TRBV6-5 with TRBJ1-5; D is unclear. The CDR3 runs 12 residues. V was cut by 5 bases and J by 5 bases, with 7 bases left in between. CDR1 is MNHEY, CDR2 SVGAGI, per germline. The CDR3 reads CASSTEDQPQHF. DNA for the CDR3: TGTGCCAGCAGTACGGAAGATCAGCCCCAGCATTTT.